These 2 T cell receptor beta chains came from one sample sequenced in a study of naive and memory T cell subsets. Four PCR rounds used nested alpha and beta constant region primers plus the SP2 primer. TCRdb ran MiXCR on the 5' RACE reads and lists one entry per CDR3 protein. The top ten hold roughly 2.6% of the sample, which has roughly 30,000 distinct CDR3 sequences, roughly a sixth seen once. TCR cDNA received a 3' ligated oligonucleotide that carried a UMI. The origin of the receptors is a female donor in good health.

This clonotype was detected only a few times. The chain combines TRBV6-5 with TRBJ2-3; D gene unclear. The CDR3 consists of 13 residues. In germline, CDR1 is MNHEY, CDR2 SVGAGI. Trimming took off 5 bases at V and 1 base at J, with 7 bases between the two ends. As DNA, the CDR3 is TGTGCCAGCAGTGATGGTGGCACAGATACGCAGTATTTT. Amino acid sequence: CASSDGGTDTQYF.

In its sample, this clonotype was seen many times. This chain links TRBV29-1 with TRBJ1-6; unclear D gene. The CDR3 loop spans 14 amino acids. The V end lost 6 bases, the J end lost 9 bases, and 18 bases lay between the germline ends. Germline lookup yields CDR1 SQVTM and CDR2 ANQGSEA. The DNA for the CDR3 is TGCAGCGTGGGATCCCGCTCCCGGCGTTCACCCCTCCACTTT. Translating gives CSVGSRSRRSPLHF.